Described below is a single T cell receptor (beta chain) sequence and its context. Its target antigen remains unknown. No base quality information exists; no much larger clone differs at one position. This sample is part of a study of blood T cell repertoires in COVID-19 (dated by TCRdb to the early 2020s). With respect to the entire study: Samples from collaborators originated in the United States, Italy and Spain and spanned both the acute and convalescent phases of COVID-19. A de-identified subject ID, COVID-19 status, age in years and sex were almost always included in the sample metadata. The dataset comprised deeply sampled blood TCRbeta repertoires from subjects exposed to, actively infected with, or recovered from COVID-19. Samples were obtained from the ongoing ImmuneRACE study (first 160 participants) and from 1,254 subjects provided by 6 global collaborators. The prospective study material was composed of cDNA or gDNA derived from T cells, B-cell-depleted T cells, or PBMCs. The repertoires were released in a freely available public database intended as a resource for research on the immune response to SARS-CoV-2. Where available, HLA class I and class II types were obtained from metadata supplied by the sample provider rather than from assay-based typing.

The research as a whole found: How much clinical and demographic metadata was included differed by source and by participant, and the metadata was provided uncurated.

The immunoSEQ Assay, a bias-controlled multiplex PCR, was used to amplify TCRbeta CDR3 regions from genomic DNA. Regarding the original processing steps: Within the assay, amplification of reference gene primers was used to estimate how many nucleated cells each sample contained. Sequence reads were collapsed and filtered to measure the absolute abundance of every unique TCRbeta CDR3 rearrangement. Productive Simpson clonality was computed per sample as the square root of Simpson's diversity index over productive rearrangements. In TCRdb, the immuneACCESS table is reduced to in-frame sequences with V and J assigned. These tables do not hold every clone; where another copy was compared, an unresolved V gene accounts for under half, and the others remain unexplained. Clonal size and the V and J genes are those of that table, whereas D and trimming came from the DNA. The sample profile shows around 260,000 clones; about nine tenths of them were found once. Roughly 4% of the sample goes to the ten largest clones.

V and J are trimmed by 4 bases and 0 bases, and the gene matches miss 6 bases of the junction. Reading the germline V gene gives CDR1 SGHTA and CDR2 FQGNSA. The CDR3 holds 17 amino acids from the cysteine to the phenylalanine. The kept DNA is CDR3 alone, 51 bases in frame from the first base. Samples from volunteer blood donors who had recovered from COVID-19 were contributed by a second Seattle source. Collaborating institutions collected whole blood in K2EDTA tubes following their own protocols. Collaborator samples were shipped for TCRbeta analysis as frozen whole blood, isolated PBMCs, or DNA extracted from either sample type.

The TCR was taken from a man aged 55 to 69 who had recovered from COVID-19. The chain employs TRBV7-2 and TRBJ1-5, with 10 bases matching TRBD1. Sequenced: peripheral blood. The DNA is TGTGCCAGCAGCTCGGACAGGGGGGTCTTTAGCAATCAGCCCCAGCATTTT. Translated, this gives CASSSDRGVFSNQPQHF.